This passage covers 27 T cell receptor beta chains from one sample sequenced in a study of cytomegalovirus exposure and HLA in healthy donors. Primers for the PCR totalled 60 Vbeta and 13 Jbeta. Assay used: immunoSEQ multiplex PCR; TCRdb lists only in-frame clones, some missing. Of around 80,000 clones listed, around 78% were seen once; the top ten hold 4% to 5.5%. The sample consisted of PBMCs. These receptors were obtained from a man aged 35 to 55 in good health and CMV-seronegative.

This chain joins TRBV10-1 and TRBJ2-2, with 7 positions matching TRBD1. The CDR3 runs 16 residues. Germline loops: CDR1 WNHNN, CDR2 SYGVQD (reference sequence). V shed 3 bases, J shed 4 bases, and the junction held 8 bases outside the gene matches. The CDR3 region is CASSDRGRGTTGELFF. CDR3 DNA: TGCGCCAGCAGTGACAGGGGCAGGGGGACCACCGGGGAGCTGTTTTTT.

This chain links TRBV7-2 with TRBJ2-5, with D perhaps TRBD2 (6 bases). V was trimmed by 6 bases and J by 7 bases, leaving 15 bases between them. Germline loops: CDR1 SGHTA, CDR2 FQGNSA. The CDR3 has 13 residues. In nucleotides, the CDR3 is TGTGCCAGCAGTCGAGGCGGGAAGGGGACCCAGTACTTC. The encoded protein is CASSRGGKGTQYF.

The chain carries TRBV4-3 and TRBJ2-1; 10 positions agree with TRBD2. The CDR3 is made up of 15 amino acids. With 3 bases clipped from V and 4 bases from J, the junction kept 3 bases outside the gene matches. CDR1 LGHNA and CDR2 YSLEER come from the germline V gene. The DNA for the CDR3 is TGCGCCAGCAGCCAGGGACTAGCGCCTTACAATGAGCAGTTCTTC. Protein: CASSQGLAPYNEQFF.

V usage is TRBV27 and J usage is TRBJ2-1; 7 nucleotides align to TRBD1. CDR3 length: 14 amino acids. The germline CDR1 and CDR2 sequences are MNHEY and SMNVEV (reference sequence). The V gene end was trimmed by 6 bases and the J gene end by 6 bases; junction bases not matched to a gene: 8. CDR3 in amino acids: CASRRQGMGNEQFF. DNA for the CDR3: TGTGCCAGCAGAAGACAGGGTATGGGCAATGAGCAGTTCTTC.

Concerning this clone itself: The junction does not match germline at one end; this may be a read error. Other DNA variants within this sample encode the same CDR3. V usage is TRBV2 and J usage is TRBJ2-3; 8 bases map to TRBD1. Germline assignment: CDR1 SNHLY and CDR2 FYNNEI. CDR3 length: 14 amino acids. The CDR3 spells CASRTGTSTDTQYF. DNA of the CDR3: TGTGCTAGCAGGACAGGGACTAGCACAGATACGCAGTATTTT.

This clone appeared once. The junction does not match germline at one end; this may be a read error. This chain joins TRBV13 and TRBJ1-2, with 8 nucleotides matching TRBD1. Germline V gene lookup returns CDR1 PRHDT and CDR2 FYEKMQ (reference sequence). The CDR3 length is 15 residues. CDR3 protein: CASSVGTGSLDGYTF. CDR3 sequence (DNA): TGTGCCAGCAGCGTAGGGACAGGCAGCTTGGATGGCTACACCTTC.

For the CDR3, the DNA is TGTGCCAGCAAGGAACAGTCCTACGAGCAGTACTTC. It codes for CASKEQSYEQYF. The chain is built from TRBV5-8 and TRBJ2-7; no definite D call. V lost 6 bases and J 1 base, leaving 8 bases between the germline ends. Germline V gene lookup returns CDR1 SGHTS and CDR2 YDEGEE. This CDR3 contains 12 residues.

This rearrangement joins TRBV7-2 to TRBJ1-2, with 7 positions matching TRBD1. The CDR3 consists of 15 residues. Trimming cost V 1 base and J 5 bases; bases outside gene matches: 7. Germline values: CDR1 SGHTA, CDR2 FQGNSA. The CDR3 nucleotides are TGTGCCAGCAGCTTAGGAAGGGGGCATGGGTATGGCTACACCTTC. Translating gives CASSLGRGHGYGYTF.

The genes are TRBV9 and TRBJ1-4; 8 bases are a match to TRBD1. Per germline, CDR1 SGDLS and CDR2 YYNGEE. The CDR3 covers 14 residues. The trim removed 3 bases at V and 8 bases at J, leaving 6 bases unmatched. This CDR3 is CASSGTGGGEKLFF. DNA for the CDR3: TGTGCCAGCAGCGGTACAGGGGGTGGCGAAAAACTGTTTTTT.

This clone was recorded a few times. This chain links TRBV28 with TRBJ1-4, with D maybe TRBD1 (6 bases). Germline CDR1 and CDR2: MDHEN and SYDVKM. V was cut by 8 bases and J by 3 bases, with 7 bases left in between. The CDR3 totals 12 residues. CDR3 DNA: TGTGCCAGCCGGACAGCTAATGAAAAACTGTTTTTT. It codes for CASRTANEKLFF.

The rearrangement joins TRBV19 to TRBJ1-2, with TRBD1 matching over 10 bases. Germline V gives CDR1 LNHDA, CDR2 SQIVND (reference sequence). Trimming at V came to 3 bases and at J to 4 bases, leaving 8 bases not matched to a gene. CDR3 length equals 16 residues. CDR3 residues: CASSMDPGQGSYGYTF. CDR3 DNA: TGTGCCAGTAGTATGGACCCGGGACAGGGGAGCTATGGCTACACCTTC.

The rearrangement uses TRBV13 and TRBJ2-2; 7 bases are shared with TRBD2. Looked up from germline, CDR1 is PRHDT and CDR2 is FYEKMQ (reference sequence). CDR3 length: 15 residues. The ends lost 2 bases at V and 2 bases at J; junction bases unmatched: 2. CDR3 sequence reads: CASSLSSGNTGELFF. CDR3 coding DNA: TGTGCCAGCAGCTTATCTAGCGGCAACACCGGGGAGCTGTTTTTT.

This sequence joins TRBV5-4 and TRBJ2-7; 13 bases are shared with TRBD2. Germline V gene data show CDR1 as SGHNT and CDR2 as YYREEE (reference sequence). The J segment lost 4 bases and the V segment lost 3 bases, leaving 7 bases of the junction unmatched. This CDR3 has 16 amino acids. This CDR3 reads CASSSWTSGSVYEQYF. The CDR3 DNA reads TGTGCCAGCAGCTCCTGGACTAGCGGGAGTGTTTACGAGCAGTACTTC.

The V and J genes are TRBV6-1 and TRBJ2-1, with 9 bases fitting TRBD2. The CDR3 is 18 residues long. Germline values: CDR1 MNHNS, CDR2 SASEGT. The J segment lost 6 bases and the V segment lost 2 bases, leaving 14 bases of the junction unmatched. CDR3 DNA: TGTGCCAGCAGTGAAAGTGGTAGCGGGAGAGTTTACGGCAATGAGCAGTTCTTC. Protein sequence: CASSESGSGRVYGNEQFF.

This clone turned up a few times. The CDR3 does not end in the conserved phenylalanine or tryptophan, so this is likely a read error. Because the CDR3's place on the DNA is in doubt, the DNA is left out and the CDR3 is given as listed by TCRdb. The rearrangement joins TRBV2 to TRBJ2-7; the table's D call, TRBD1, has no DNA check behind it. Both ends counted, the CDR3 spans 14 residues. CDR1 and CDR2 (germline): SNHLY, FYNNEI. This CDR3 is CASSEAISAGRLSL.

This clone showed up just a few times. V and J are TRBV4-3 and TRBJ1-3, with 7 bases lining up with TRBD1. The CDR3 has 17 residues. The germline V gene encodes CDR1 LGHNA and CDR2 YSLEER. With 4 bases clipped from V and 4 bases from J, the junction kept 13 bases outside the gene matches. The CDR3, as DNA: TGCGCCAGCAGCCGCCGAGTTATGCAGGGGGTCGGAAACACCATATATTTT. It codes for CASSRRVMQGVGNTIYF.

The chain has TRBV4-2 and TRBJ1-3; D remains ambiguous. The CDR3 consists of 15 residues. CDR1 is LGHNA and CDR2 is YNFKEQ in the germline V gene. V was pared by 2 bases and J by 2 bases, with 10 bases between. The CDR3 region is CASSQNFRTGNTIYF. As DNA, the CDR3 is TGTGCCAGCAGCCAAAATTTCAGGACTGGAAACACCATATATTTT.

This clone was detected only a few times. This chain connects TRBV4-3 to TRBJ1-6; no clear D gene. The CDR3 length is 15 residues. Trimming cost V 0 bases and J 5 bases, with 8 bases left between them. The germline V gene encodes CDR1 LGHNA and CDR2 YSLEER. The CDR3 region is CASSQDRAHNSPLHF. As DNA, the CDR3 is TGCGCCAGCAGCCAAGATAGAGCCCATAATTCACCCCTCCACTTT.

The chain joins TRBV28 to TRBJ2-7; maybe TRBD2 (6 bases). Germline values: CDR1 MDHEN, CDR2 SYDVKM. The germline V and J ends were trimmed by 3 bases and 3 bases, with 18 bases remaining between them. The CDR3 totals 16 residues. The CDR3 nucleotides read TGTGCCAGCAGTTTTGGGACTCGGACCGAACTCTACGAGCAGTACTTC. Its protein product is CASSFGTRTELYEQYF.

J is TRBJ2-7 and V is TRBV29-1, with TRBD2 identical over 8 bases. Germline V gene lookup returns CDR1 SQVTM and CDR2 ANQGSEA. J gave up 0 bases and V 5 bases, and 3 bases lay outside the gene matches. The CDR3 is made up of 13 amino acids. DNA for the CDR3: TGCAGCGTTACCAGCGGGAGCTCCTACGAGCAGTACTTC. Translating it yields CSVTSGSSYEQYF.

CDR3 sequence: CASSLDRSPGNTIYF. For the CDR3, the DNA is TGTGCCAGCAGCCTCGACAGGAGCCCTGGAAACACCATATATTTT. V and J are TRBV7-3 and TRBJ1-3, with D maybe TRBD1 (6 bases). The germline V gene encodes CDR1 SGHTA and CDR2 FQGTGA. The CDR3 covers 15 residues. V dropped 5 bases and J dropped 2 bases, with 13 bases sitting between them. The full variable domain, with the rest looked up from reference TRBV7-3 and TRBJ1-3, is GAGVSQTPSNKVTEKGKYVELRCDPISGHTALYWYRQSLGQGPEFLIYFQGTGAADDSGLPNDRFFAVRPEGSVSTLKIQRTERGDSAVYLCASSLDRSPGNTIYFGEGSWLTVV.

The chain recombines TRBV5-1 with TRBJ1-1, with a weak D call TRBD1 (6 bases). V was pared by 0 bases and J by 1 base, with 13 bases between. Germline V lookup: CDR1 SGHRS, CDR2 YFSETQ. The CDR3 runs 16 residues. The CDR3 protein is CASSLAPQGQNTEAFF. For the CDR3, the DNA is TGCGCCAGCAGCTTGGCTCCACAGGGACAGAACACTGAAGCTTTCTTT. Combining the CDR3 with reference TRBV5-1 and TRBJ1-1 gives the whole variable domain KAGVTQTPRYLIKTRGQQVTLSCSPISGHRSVSWYQQTPGQGLQFLFEYFSETQRNKGNFPGRFSGRQFSNSRSEMNVSTLELGDSALYLCASSLAPQGQNTEAFFGQGTRLTVV.

A few counts support this clone. The chain couples TRBV5-4 to TRBJ2-5; possible D gene TRBD1, 5 bases. This CDR3 comprises 13 residues. Germline CDR1 SGHNT, CDR2 YYREEE (reference sequence). V was shortened by 2 bases and J by 2 bases, with 7 bases between the two germline ends. The CDR3 DNA reads as TGTGCCAGCAGCTTACCAGGGCAAGAGACCCAGTACTTC. It encodes CASSLPGQETQYF.

The rearrangement joins TRBV2 to TRBJ2-1; TRBD2 matches 8 bases. The CDR3 is made up of 14 amino acids. V lost 8 bases, J lost 9 bases, and 12 bases stayed unmatched. Germline V lookup: CDR1 SNHLY, CDR2 FYNNEI. DNA for the CDR3: TGTGCCAGCTACCCGGGACTAGTTTCCCTTGAGCAGTTCTTC. Its protein product is CASYPGLVSLEQFF.

V gene TRBV18 combines with J gene TRBJ2-1; D is possibly TRBD2 (5 bases). Germline CDR1 and CDR2: KGHSH and LQKENI. V lost 3 bases, J lost 0 bases, and 12 bases lay in between. The CDR3 is 16 residues long. This CDR3 is CASSPAQRSSYNEQFF. CDR3 sequence (DNA): TGTGCCAGCTCACCCGCGCAGCGGAGCTCCTACAATGAGCAGTTCTTC.

This clone was seen once. This chain connects TRBV30 to TRBJ2-3; 8 bases line up with TRBD2. The CDR3 covers 14 residues. Germline lookup yields CDR1 GTSNPN and CDR2 SVGIG (reference sequence). Germline trimming cut 1 base from V and 6 bases from J; bases unmatched to any gene: 6. The CDR3 DNA reads as TGTGCCTGGAGTGGAGTAGCGGGACGGGATACGCAGTATTTT. Its protein is CAWSGVAGRDTQYF.

The genes are TRBV9 and TRBJ2-3, with 8 bases lining up with TRBD2. CDR1 is SGDLS, CDR2 YYNGEE, per germline. The CDR3 loop spans 16 amino acids. Trimming removed 0 bases from V and 4 bases from J; junction bases left unmatched: 7. The CDR3 DNA reads as TGTGCCAGCAGCGTAGTCCCGGGAGGGCCGGCAGATACGCAGTATTTT. Its translation: CASSVVPGGPADTQYF.